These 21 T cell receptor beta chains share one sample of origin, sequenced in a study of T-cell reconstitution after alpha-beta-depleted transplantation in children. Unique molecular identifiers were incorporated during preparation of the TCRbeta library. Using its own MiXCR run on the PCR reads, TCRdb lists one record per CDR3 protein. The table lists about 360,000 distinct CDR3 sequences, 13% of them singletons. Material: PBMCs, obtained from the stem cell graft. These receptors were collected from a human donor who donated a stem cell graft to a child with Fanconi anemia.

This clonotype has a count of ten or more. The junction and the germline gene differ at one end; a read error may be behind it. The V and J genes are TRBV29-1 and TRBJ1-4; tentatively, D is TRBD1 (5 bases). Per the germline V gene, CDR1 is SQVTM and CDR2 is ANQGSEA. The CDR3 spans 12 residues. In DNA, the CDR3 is TGCAGCATTGATGGGGGAGGCGAAAAACTGTTTTTT. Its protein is CSIDGGGEKLFF.

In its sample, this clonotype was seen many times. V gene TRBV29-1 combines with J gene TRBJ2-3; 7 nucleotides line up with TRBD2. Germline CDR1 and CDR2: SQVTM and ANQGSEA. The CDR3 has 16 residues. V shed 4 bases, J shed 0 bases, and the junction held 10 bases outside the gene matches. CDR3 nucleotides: TGCAGCGTTGTAACAGGAAGCGGGGCCAGCACAGATACGCAGTATTTT. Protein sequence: CSVVTGSGASTDTQYF.

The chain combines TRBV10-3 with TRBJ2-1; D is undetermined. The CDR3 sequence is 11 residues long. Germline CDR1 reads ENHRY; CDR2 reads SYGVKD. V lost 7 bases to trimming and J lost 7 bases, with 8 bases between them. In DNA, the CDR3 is TGTGCCATCAAGGTGGCTAATGAGCAGTTCTTC. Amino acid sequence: CAIKVANEQFF.

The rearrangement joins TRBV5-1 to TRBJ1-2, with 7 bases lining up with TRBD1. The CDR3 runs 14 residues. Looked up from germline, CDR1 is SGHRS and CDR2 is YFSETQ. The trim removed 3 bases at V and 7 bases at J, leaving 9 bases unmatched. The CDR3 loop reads CASSSQTGQTGYTF. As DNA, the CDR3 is TGCGCCAGCAGCTCTCAAACGGGACAGACTGGCTACACCTTC.

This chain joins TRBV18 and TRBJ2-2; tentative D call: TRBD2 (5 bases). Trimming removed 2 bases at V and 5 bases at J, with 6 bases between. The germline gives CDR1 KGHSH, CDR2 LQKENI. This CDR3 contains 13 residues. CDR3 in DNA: TGTGCCAGCTCACCAGAGCGGACCGGGGAGCTGTTTTTT. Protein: CASSPERTGELFF.

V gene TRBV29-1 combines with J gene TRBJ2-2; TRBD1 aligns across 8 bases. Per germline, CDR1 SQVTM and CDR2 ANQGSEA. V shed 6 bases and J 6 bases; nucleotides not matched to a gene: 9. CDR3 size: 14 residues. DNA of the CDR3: TGCAGCGTCCTAGGACAGGGTTTTTCCGGGGAGCTGTTTTTT. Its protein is CSVLGQGFSGELFF.

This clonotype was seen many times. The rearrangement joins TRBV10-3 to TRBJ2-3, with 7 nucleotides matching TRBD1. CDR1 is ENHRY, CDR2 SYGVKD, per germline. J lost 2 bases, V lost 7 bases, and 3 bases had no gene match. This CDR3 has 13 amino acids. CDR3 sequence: CAIKGTVTDTQYF. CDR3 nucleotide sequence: TGTGCCATCAAGGGGACAGTCACAGATACGCAGTATTTT.

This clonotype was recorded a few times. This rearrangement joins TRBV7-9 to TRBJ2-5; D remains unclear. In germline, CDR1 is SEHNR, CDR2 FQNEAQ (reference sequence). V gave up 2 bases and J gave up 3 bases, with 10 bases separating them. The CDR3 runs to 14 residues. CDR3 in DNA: TGTGCCAGCAGCTTAAAACAGATTGAAGAGACCCAGTACTTC. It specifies CASSLKQIEETQYF. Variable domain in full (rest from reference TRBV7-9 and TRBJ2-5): DTGVSQNPRHKITKRGQNVTFRCDPISEHNRLYWYRQTLGQGPEFLTYFQNEAQLEKSRLLSDRFSAERPKGSFSTLEIQRTEQGDSAMYLCASSLKQIEETQYFGPGTRLLVL.

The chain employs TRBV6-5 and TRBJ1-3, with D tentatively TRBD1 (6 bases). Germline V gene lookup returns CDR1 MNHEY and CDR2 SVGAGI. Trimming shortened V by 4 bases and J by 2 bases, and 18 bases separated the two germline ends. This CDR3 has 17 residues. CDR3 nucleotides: TGTGCCAGCAGTTCTCTACCTGGGGGCAAAGCTGGAAACACCATATATTTT. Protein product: CASSSLPGGKAGNTIYF.

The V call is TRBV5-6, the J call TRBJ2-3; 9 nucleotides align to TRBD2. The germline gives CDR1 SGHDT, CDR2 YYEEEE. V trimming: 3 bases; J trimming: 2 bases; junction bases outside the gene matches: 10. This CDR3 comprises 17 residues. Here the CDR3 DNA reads TGTGCCAGCAGCTCCTCCCCGGGACTAGCTTCCACAGATACGCAGTATTTT. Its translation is CASSSSPGLASTDTQYF.

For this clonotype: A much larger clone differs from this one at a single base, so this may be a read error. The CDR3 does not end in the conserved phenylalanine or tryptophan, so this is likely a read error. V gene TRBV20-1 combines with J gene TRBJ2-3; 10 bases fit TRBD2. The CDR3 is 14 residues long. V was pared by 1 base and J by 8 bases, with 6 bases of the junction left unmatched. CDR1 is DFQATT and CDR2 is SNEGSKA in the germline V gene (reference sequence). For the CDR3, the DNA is TGCAGTGCTAGAGTCCGTAGACTAGCGGGTACGCAGTATTAT. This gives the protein CSARVRRLAGTQYY.

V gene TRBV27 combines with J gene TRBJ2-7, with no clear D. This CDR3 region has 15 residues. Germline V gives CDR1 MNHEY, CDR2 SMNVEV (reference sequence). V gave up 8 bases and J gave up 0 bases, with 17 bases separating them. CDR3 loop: CASRPDRAASYEQYF. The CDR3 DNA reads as TGTGCCAGCCGGCCCGATAGGGCAGCCTCCTACGAGCAGTACTTC.

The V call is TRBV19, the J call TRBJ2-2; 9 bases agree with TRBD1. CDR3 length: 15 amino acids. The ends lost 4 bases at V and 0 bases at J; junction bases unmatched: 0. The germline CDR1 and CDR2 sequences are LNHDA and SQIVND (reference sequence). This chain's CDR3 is CASSRQGANTGELFF. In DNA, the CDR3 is TGTGCCAGTAGTAGACAGGGGGCGAACACCGGGGAGCTGTTTTTT.

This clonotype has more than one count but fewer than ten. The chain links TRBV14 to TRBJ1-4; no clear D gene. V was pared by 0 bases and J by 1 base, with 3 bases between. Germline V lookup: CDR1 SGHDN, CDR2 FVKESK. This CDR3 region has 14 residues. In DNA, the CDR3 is TGTGCCAGCAGCCAAGAGGGAACTAATGAAAAACTGTTTTTT. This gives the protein CASSQEGTNEKLFF.

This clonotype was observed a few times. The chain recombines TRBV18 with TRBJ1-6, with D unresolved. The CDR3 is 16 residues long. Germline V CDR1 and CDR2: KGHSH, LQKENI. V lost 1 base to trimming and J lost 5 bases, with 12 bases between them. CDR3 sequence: CASSPLQRRNNSPLHF. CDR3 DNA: TGTGCCAGCTCACCACTTCAGAGACGGAATAATTCACCCCTCCACTTT. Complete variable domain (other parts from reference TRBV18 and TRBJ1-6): NAGVMQNPRHLVRRRGQEARLRCSPMKGHSHVYWYRQLPEEGLKFMVYLQKENIIDESGMPKERFSAEFPKEGPSILRIQQVVRGDSAAYFCASSPLQRRNNSPLHFGNGTRLTVT.

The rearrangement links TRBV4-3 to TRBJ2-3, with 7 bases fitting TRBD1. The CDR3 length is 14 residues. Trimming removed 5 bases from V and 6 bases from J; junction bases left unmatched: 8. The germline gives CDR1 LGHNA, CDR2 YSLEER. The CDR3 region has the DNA TGCGCCAGCAGCGGGACAGTGGACGTGGATACGCAGTATTTT. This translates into CASSGTVDVDTQYF.

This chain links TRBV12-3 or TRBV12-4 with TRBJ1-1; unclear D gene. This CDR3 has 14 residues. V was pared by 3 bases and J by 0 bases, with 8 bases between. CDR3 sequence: CASSFGVLNTEAFF. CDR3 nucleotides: TGTGCCAGCAGTTTTGGCGTTCTGAACACTGAAGCTTTCTTT.

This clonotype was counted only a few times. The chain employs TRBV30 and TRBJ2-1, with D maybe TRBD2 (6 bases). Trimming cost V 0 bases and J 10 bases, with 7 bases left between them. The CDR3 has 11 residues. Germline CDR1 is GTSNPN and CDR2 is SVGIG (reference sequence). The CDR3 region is CAWSVRGEQFF. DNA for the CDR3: TGTGCCTGGAGTGTACGGGGGGAGCAGTTCTTC.

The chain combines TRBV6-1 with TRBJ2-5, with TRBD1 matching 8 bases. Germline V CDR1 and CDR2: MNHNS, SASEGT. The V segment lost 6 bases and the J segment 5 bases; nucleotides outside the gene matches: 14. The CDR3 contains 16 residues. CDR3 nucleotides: TGTGCCAGCAGGGACTGGGGTGCAGGGGGCCCGGAGACCCAGTACTTC. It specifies CASRDWGAGGPETQYF.

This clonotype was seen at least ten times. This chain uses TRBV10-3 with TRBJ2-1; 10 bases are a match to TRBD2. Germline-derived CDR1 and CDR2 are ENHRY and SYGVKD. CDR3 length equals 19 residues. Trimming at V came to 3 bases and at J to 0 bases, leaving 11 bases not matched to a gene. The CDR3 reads CAISDPERGGTGSYNEQFF. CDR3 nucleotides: TGTGCCATCAGTGACCCTGAGCGGGGGGGAACGGGCTCCTACAATGAGCAGTTCTTC.

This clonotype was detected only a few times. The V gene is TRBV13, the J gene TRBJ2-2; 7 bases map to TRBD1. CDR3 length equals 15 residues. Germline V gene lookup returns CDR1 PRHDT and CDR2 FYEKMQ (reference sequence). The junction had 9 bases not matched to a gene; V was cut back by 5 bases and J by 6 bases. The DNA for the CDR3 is TGTGCCAGCAGCACCCGACAGGGCCGGTCCGGGGAGCTGTTTTTT. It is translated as CASSTRQGRSGELFF.